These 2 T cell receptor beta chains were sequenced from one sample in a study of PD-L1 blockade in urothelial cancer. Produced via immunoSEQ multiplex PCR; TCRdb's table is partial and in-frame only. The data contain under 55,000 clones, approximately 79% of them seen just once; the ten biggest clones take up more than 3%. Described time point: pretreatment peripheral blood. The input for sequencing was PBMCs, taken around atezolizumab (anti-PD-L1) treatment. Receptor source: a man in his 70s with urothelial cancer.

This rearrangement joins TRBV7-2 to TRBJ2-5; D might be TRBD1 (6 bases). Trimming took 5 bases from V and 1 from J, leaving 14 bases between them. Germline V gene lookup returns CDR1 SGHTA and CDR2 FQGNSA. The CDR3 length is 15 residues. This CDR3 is CASSIRQALQETQYF. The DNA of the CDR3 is TGTGCCAGCAGCATTAGACAGGCCCTCCAAGAGACCCAGTACTTC. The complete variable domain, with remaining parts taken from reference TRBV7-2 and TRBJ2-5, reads GAGVSQSPSNKVTEKGKDVELRCDPISGHTALYWYRQSLGQGLEFLIYFQGNSAPDKSGLPSDRFSAERTGGSVSTLTIQRTQQEDSAVYLCASSIRQALQETQYFGPGTRLLVL.

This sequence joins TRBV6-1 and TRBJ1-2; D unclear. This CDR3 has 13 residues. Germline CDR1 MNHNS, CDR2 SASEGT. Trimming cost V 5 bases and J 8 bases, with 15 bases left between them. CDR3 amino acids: CASSSPGLGGYTF. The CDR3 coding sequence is TGTGCCAGCAGTTCCCCGGGGTTGGGGGGCTACACCTTC.